The 21 T cell receptor beta chains below all came from one sample that was sequenced in a study of cytomegalovirus exposure and HLA in healthy donors. PCR used 60 Vbeta primers and 13 Jbeta primers. Assay used: immunoSEQ multiplex PCR; TCRdb lists only in-frame clones, some missing. The sample holds under 150,000 clones, around 70% seen once. The sequenced sample was PBMCs. Receptors were obtained from a woman aged 55-75 years in good health and CMV-seropositive.

The gene calls are TRBV9 and TRBJ1-3; D is uncertain. The CDR3 has 15 amino acids. Trimming removed 2 bases from V and 2 bases from J, with 11 bases in between. Germline loops: CDR1 SGDLS, CDR2 YYNGEE. CDR3 bases: TGTGCCAGCAGCGTCGAACAGACGGCTGGAAACACCATATATTTT. This encodes CASSVEQTAGNTIYF.

Only one count was recorded for this clone. The chain couples TRBV6-1 to TRBJ2-2; TRBD1 aligns across 8 bases. The CDR3 contains 15 residues. Unmatched junction bases numbered 5, after V lost 0 bases and J lost 8 bases. Germline CDR1 reads MNHNS; CDR2 reads SASEGT. CDR3: CASSEAWTGTGELFF. CDR3 bases: TGTGCCAGCAGTGAAGCCTGGACAGGGACGGGGGAGCTGTTTTTT.

The rearrangement uses TRBV10-3 and TRBJ2-7; tentatively, D is TRBD1 (6 bases). CDR1 ENHRY and CDR2 SYGVKD come from the germline V gene. The CDR3 runs to 13 residues. V lost 2 bases and J 2 bases, leaving 7 bases between the germline ends. The CDR3 nucleotides are TGTGCCATCAGTGAGACAGGGACCTACGAGCAGTACTTC. Translating it yields CAISETGTYEQYF.

The gene calls are TRBV6-5 and TRBJ1-1, with D maybe TRBD1 (5 bases). V lost 0 bases, J lost 3 bases, and 11 bases lay in between. The CDR3 length is 15 residues. CDR1 and CDR2 from the germline V gene are MNHEY and SVGAGI. The CDR3 DNA follows: TGTGCCAGCAGTTACTCGGGGGGGAGGTACACTGAAGCTTTCTTT. It yields the protein CASSYSGGRYTEAFF.

This chain links TRBV5-4 with TRBJ1-4; D not certain. Germline V gene data show CDR1 as SGHNT and CDR2 as YYREEE (reference sequence). V shed 5 bases and J shed 8 bases, with 16 bases lying between them. There are 14 residues in the CDR3. This CDR3 is CASRMAGGGEKLFF. DNA of the CDR3: TGTGCCAGCAGAATGGCGGGAGGAGGCGAAAAACTGTTTTTT. The whole variable domain, filled in from reference TRBV5-4 and TRBJ1-4, reads ETGVTQSPTHLIKTRGQQVTLRCSSQSGHNTVSWYQQALGQGPQFIFQYYREEENGRGNFPPRFSGLQFPNYSSELNVNALELDDSALYLCASRMAGGGEKLFFGSGTQLSVL.

This chain connects TRBV7-2 to TRBJ1-6; D not resolved. The CDR3 loop spans 17 amino acids. Trimming cost V 1 base and J 7 bases, with 17 bases left between them. Germline CDR1 reads SGHTA; CDR2 reads FQGNSA. The CDR3 DNA reads as TGTGCCAGCAGCTTAGTTTCAGCGGGTCTTGAGAATTCACCCCTCCACTTT. Translated: CASSLVSAGLENSPLHF.

This clone was found once. This rearrangement joins TRBV18 to TRBJ1-1; 7 bases map to TRBD1. Germline CDR1 KGHSH, CDR2 LQKENI. This CDR3 has 12 residues. Germline trimming cut 3 bases from V and 8 bases from J; bases unmatched to any gene: 3. The CDR3 region has the DNA TGTGCCAGCTCACCCTGGGACAGAGAAGCTTTCTTT. This sequence encodes CASSPWDREAFF.

This clone has only a few counts. V is TRBV7-6 and J is TRBJ1-3, with 7 positions matching TRBD1. The germline V gene has CDR1 SGHVS and CDR2 FNYEAQ. The CDR3 extends over 14 amino acids. The trim removed 5 bases at V and 6 bases at J, leaving 7 bases unmatched. The CDR3 is CASSPIKGANTIYF. In DNA form, the CDR3 reads TGTGCCAGCAGCCCCATTAAGGGGGCAAACACCATATATTTT.

The chain links TRBV25-1 to TRBJ1-2, with D maybe TRBD1 (5 bases). V lost 8 bases, J lost 6 bases, and 16 bases lay in between. Germline values: CDR1 MGHDK, CDR2 SYGVNS. The length of the CDR3 is 13 residues. The CDR3 DNA is TGTGCCAGCCTGAAGGACCAGGGTGATGGCTACACCTTC. Residues: CASLKDQGDGYTF.

This clone was seen a single time. The chain employs TRBV7-2 and TRBJ1-5; TRBD1 aligns across 8 bases. CDR1 is SGHTA, CDR2 FQGNSA, per germline. The CDR3 runs 15 residues. The ends lost 5 bases at V and 6 bases at J; junction bases unmatched: 9. CDR3 sequence (DNA): TGTGCCAGCAGCGCGGACAGGGATGTTAGTCAGCCCCAGCATTTT. Protein: CASSADRDVSQPQHF.

The chain combines TRBV7-3 with TRBJ1-1; possible D gene TRBD1, 6 bases. The CDR3 spans 16 residues. Germline V gene lookup returns CDR1 SGHTA and CDR2 FQGTGA. The V gene lost 5 bases and the J gene lost 0 bases, with 16 bases spanning the gap. The CDR3 region has the DNA TGTGCCAGCAGCCTCCAGGGGCGGGGGATGAACACTGAAGCTTTCTTT. Protein sequence: CASSLQGRGMNTEAFF.

The genes are TRBV5-1 and TRBJ1-1; TRBD1 might be the D (5 bases). Germline CDR1 is SGHRS and CDR2 is YFSETQ. V was trimmed by 4 bases and J by 4 bases, leaving 20 bases between them. This CDR3 comprises 16 residues. CDR3 protein: CASSTGPESWGTEAFF. CDR3 nucleotide sequence: TGCGCCAGCAGCACAGGACCGGAGTCGTGGGGCACTGAAGCTTTCTTT.

This clone was observed a handful of times. V gene TRBV7-6 combines with J gene TRBJ2-3, with a possible D match to TRBD2 (5 bases). V was cut by 2 bases and J by 4 bases, with 7 bases left in between. Germline-derived CDR1 and CDR2 are SGHVS and FNYEAQ. There are 13 residues in the CDR3. This CDR3 is CASSLTGADTQYF. DNA of the CDR3: TGTGCCAGCAGCTTAACCGGGGCAGATACGCAGTATTTT.

The chain carries TRBV5-1 and TRBJ2-3, with 11 bases fitting TRBD2. J lost 3 bases, V lost 0 bases, and 3 bases had no gene match. Germline-derived CDR1 and CDR2 are SGHRS and YFSETQ. This CDR3 has 16 residues. CDR3 protein: CASSLGLAGLTDTQYF. The DNA for the CDR3 is TGCGCCAGCAGCTTGGGACTAGCGGGGCTGACAGATACGCAGTATTTT.

The gene calls are TRBV7-9 and TRBJ2-7; weak D call: TRBD1 (6 bases). Germline V gene lookup returns CDR1 SEHNR and CDR2 FQNEAQ (reference sequence). V lost 2 bases to trimming and J lost 4 bases, with 12 bases between them. The CDR3 is made up of 14 amino acids. Here the CDR3 DNA reads TGTGCCAGCAGCTTATGGGACACTAATTACGAGCAGTACTTC. It is translated as CASSLWDTNYEQYF.

The rearrangement uses TRBV6-6 and TRBJ1-5; D possibly corresponds to TRBD1 (6 bases). Germline lookup yields CDR1 MNHNY and CDR2 SVGAGI (reference sequence). The length of the CDR3 is 16 residues. Trimming pared 2 bases from V and 0 bases from J, leaving 11 bases between. The CDR3 spells CASSYPGQHSNQPQHF. The CDR3 DNA reads TGTGCCAGCAGTTACCCGGGACAACATAGCAATCAGCCCCAGCATTTT.

V is TRBV6-5 and J is TRBJ1-1, with 7 bases fitting TRBD1. CDR1 is MNHEY and CDR2 is SVGAGI in the germline V gene. V lost 8 bases to trimming and J lost 5 bases; unmatched junction nucleotides: 11. The CDR3 consists of 14 residues. The CDR3 here is CASQWAQGRTEAFF. As DNA, the CDR3 is TGTGCCAGCCAATGGGCACAGGGGCGGACTGAAGCTTTCTTT.

The chain links TRBV28 to TRBJ1-1; 8 positions agree with TRBD1. With V trimmed by 6 bases and J by 5 bases, 11 bases remained unmatched. Germline loops: CDR1 MDHEN, CDR2 SYDVKM. There are 15 residues in the CDR3. For the CDR3, the DNA is TGTGCCAGCAGAGGACAGGGAATAAGAATTACTGAAGCTTTCTTT. This gives the protein CASRGQGIRITEAFF.

The chain has TRBV9 and TRBJ2-1, with a tentative D call TRBD2 (6 bases). The germline gives CDR1 SGDLS, CDR2 YYNGEE. The CDR3 is 15 residues long. The V and J ends lost 1 base and 4 bases respectively, with 12 bases between them. In DNA form, the CDR3 reads TGTGCCAGCAGCGTATGGGGGGAAATTTACAATGAGCAGTTCTTC. Translating it yields CASSVWGEIYNEQFF.

V usage is TRBV11-2 and J usage is TRBJ2-3; no reliable D call. Looked up from germline, CDR1 is SGHAT and CDR2 is FQNNGV. Trimming took 1 base from V and 3 from J, leaving 5 bases between them. This CDR3 spans 13 amino acids. The CDR3 loop is CASSLGTTDTQYF. Written as DNA, the CDR3 is TGTGCCAGCAGCTTAGGCACAACAGATACGCAGTATTTT.

DNA of the CDR3: TGTGCCACCAGCAGAGATAGGGGGATATCGAACGAGCAGTACTTC. This gives the protein CATSRDRGISNEQYF. The chain has TRBV15 and TRBJ2-7, with D possibly TRBD1 on 6 matching bases. The V gene lost 0 bases and the J gene lost 5 bases, with 14 bases spanning the gap. This CDR3 is 15 amino acids long. Germline loops: CDR1 LNHNV, CDR2 YYDKDF (reference sequence).